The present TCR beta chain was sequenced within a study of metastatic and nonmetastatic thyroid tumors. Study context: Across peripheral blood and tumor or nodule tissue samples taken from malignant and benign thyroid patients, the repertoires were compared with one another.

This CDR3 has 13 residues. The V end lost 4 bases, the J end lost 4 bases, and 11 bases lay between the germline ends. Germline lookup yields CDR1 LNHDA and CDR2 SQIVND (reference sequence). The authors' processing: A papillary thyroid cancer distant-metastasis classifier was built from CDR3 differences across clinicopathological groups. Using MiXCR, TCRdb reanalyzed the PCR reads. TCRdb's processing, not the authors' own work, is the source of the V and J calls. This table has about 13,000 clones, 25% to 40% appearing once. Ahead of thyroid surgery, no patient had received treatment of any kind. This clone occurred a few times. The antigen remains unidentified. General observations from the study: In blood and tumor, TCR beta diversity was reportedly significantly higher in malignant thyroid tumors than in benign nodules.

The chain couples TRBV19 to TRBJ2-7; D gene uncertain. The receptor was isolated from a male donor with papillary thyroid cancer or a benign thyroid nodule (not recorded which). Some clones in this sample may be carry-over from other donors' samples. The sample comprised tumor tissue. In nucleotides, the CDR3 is TGTGCCAGTAGTACTGTCACACAATACGAGCAGTACTTC. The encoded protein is CASSTVTQYEQYF.